The T cell receptor (beta chain) under discussion was sequenced for a study of cytomegalovirus exposure and HLA in healthy donors. Unmatched junction bases numbered 34, after V lost 6 bases and J lost 2 bases. The CDR3 has 24 amino acids. In germline, CDR1 is KGHSH, CDR2 LQKENI. Vbeta (60) and Jbeta (13) primers were used in the PCR. The assay was immunoSEQ multiplex PCR, and TCRdb's table has in-frame clones only and misses some. In the table there are about 120,000 clones, 83% of which are singletons. The sample consisted of PBMCs. The clonotype originates from a man between 18 and 35 years old in good health and CMV-seropositive. The V gene is TRBV18, the J gene TRBJ2-3, with 8 bases matching TRBD2. Written as DNA, the CDR3 is TGTGCCAGCTCCCCGCGGGGGGAGGGGGAATTCGGTGTTGGACCCGCACAGAACACAGATACGCAGTATTTT. Its translation: CASSPRGEGEFGVGPAQNTDTQYF.